These 27 T cell receptor beta chains originate from one sample sequenced in a study of control samples from healthy donors and cancer patients (dated by TCRdb to 2018 to 2020). The method behind the library was the immunoSEQ multiplex PCR assay. The table was pulled from immuneACCESS by TCRdb, which kept in-frame rearrangements only. Such tables lose some clones; where checked, under half of the loss comes from unresolved V genes, and the rest has no known cause. The sample includes just over 90,000 clones, with around 86% observed a single time. Roughly 1.2% of the sample goes to the ten largest clones. The specimen sequenced was blood. The receptors shown here come from a woman aged 45-65 years in good health.

V usage is TRBV4-2 and J usage is TRBJ2-1; TRBD1 matches at 10 bases. With V trimmed by 4 bases and J by 10 bases, 10 bases remained unmatched. The germline V gene has CDR1 LGHNA and CDR2 YNFKEQ. The CDR3 extends over 15 amino acids. CDR3 coding DNA: TGTGCCAGCAGCCCGGTGGGGGACAGGGGAAGAGAGCAGTTCTTC. This gives the protein CASSPVGDRGREQFF.

The chain couples TRBV5-4 to TRBJ2-3; D perhaps matches TRBD2 (6 bases). Trimming removed 5 bases at V and 4 bases at J, with 23 bases between. Germline values: CDR1 SGHNT, CDR2 YYREEE (reference sequence). The CDR3 spans 17 residues. The CDR3 bases are TGTGCCAGCAGTGATTGGCTAGCGCGTGTCTGGGCAGATACGCAGTATTTT. Translating it yields CASSDWLARVWADTQYF.

Details on this clone: Germline is not matched at one junction end, which may reflect a read error. This chain uses TRBV27 with TRBJ1-5; D is uncertain. The CDR3 length is 16 residues. CDR1 is MNHEY and CDR2 is SMNVEV in the germline V gene (reference sequence). CDR3 DNA sequence: TGTGCCAGCAGCTTATTAATTAACCCGAGCAATCAGCCCCAGCATTTT. As protein: CASSLLINPSNQPQHF.

The gene calls are TRBV25-1 and TRBJ2-3; D remains ambiguous. CDR3 length equals 14 residues. V was cut by 0 bases and J by 2 bases, with 6 bases left in between. Germline assignment: CDR1 MGHDK and CDR2 SYGVNS. In DNA, the CDR3 is TGTGCCAGCAGTGAATATGCCCTCACAGATACGCAGTATTTT. Encoded protein: CASSEYALTDTQYF.

The chain carries TRBV10-3 and TRBJ2-1; 8 bases fit TRBD2. Germline lookup yields CDR1 ENHRY and CDR2 SYGVKD. V lost 4 bases, J lost 9 bases, and 8 bases stayed unmatched. The CDR3 is made up of 14 amino acids. The CDR3 region is CAISGVAGGSEQFF. In nucleotides, the CDR3 is TGTGCCATCAGTGGAGTGGCGGGAGGTAGTGAGCAGTTCTTC.

The chain has TRBV10-3 and TRBJ1-1; D remains unclear. Germline V lookup: CDR1 ENHRY, CDR2 SYGVKD. The CDR3 runs 15 residues. The V and J ends lost 0 bases and 1 base respectively, with 9 bases between them. CDR3 bases: TGTGCCATCAGTGAGTCAATAGGCCGGAACACTGAAGCTTTCTTT. Encoded protein: CAISESIGRNTEAFF.

Only a few counts were recorded for this clone. The chain combines TRBV13 with TRBJ2-7; 7 nucleotides line up with TRBD1. This CDR3 region has 17 residues. The trim removed 2 bases at V and 4 bases at J, leaving 14 bases unmatched. Germline assignment: CDR1 PRHDT and CDR2 FYEKMQ (reference sequence). DNA for the CDR3: TGTGCCAGCAGCTTATCCCGGACCACTGACAGGGATTACGAGCAGTACTTC. It specifies CASSLSRTTDRDYEQYF.

This chain links TRBV11-3 with TRBJ2-1; 12 bases agree with TRBD2. V shed 2 bases, J shed 4 bases, and the junction held 6 bases outside the gene matches. CDR1 is SGHNT and CDR2 is YENEEA in the germline V gene. The CDR3 extends over 17 amino acids. CDR3: CASSLRLAGGSYNEQFF. The CDR3 DNA sequence: TGTGCCAGCAGCTTAAGGCTAGCGGGGGGGTCATACAATGAGCAGTTCTTC.

The chain joins TRBV4-3 to TRBJ1-2; 7 bases fit TRBD1. V shed 4 bases and J 4 bases; nucleotides not matched to a gene: 12. The germline V gene has CDR1 LGHNA and CDR2 YSLEER. The length of the CDR3 is 16 residues. The CDR3 loop reads CASSRNPGTAVYGYTF. The CDR3, as DNA: TGCGCCAGCAGCCGCAACCCCGGGACAGCGGTCTATGGCTACACCTTC.

The chain joins TRBV5-5 to TRBJ1-5; the match to TRBD1 covers 7 bases. V was clipped by 4 bases and J by 1 base; unmatched bases: 17. Germline CDR1 and CDR2: SGHKS and YYEKEE (reference sequence). CDR3 length equals 19 residues. The CDR3 coding sequence is TGTGCCAGCAGCGATAGGTTAGTACAGGGGTTGTGGAGCAATCAGCCCCAGCATTTT. Its protein product is CASSDRLVQGLWSNQPQHF.

J is TRBJ2-7 and V is TRBV7-2; 12 positions agree with TRBD2. The CDR3 consists of 14 residues. Germline loops: CDR1 SGHTA, CDR2 FQGNSA. Germline trimming cut 5 bases from V and 3 bases from J; bases unmatched to any gene: 2. CDR3 protein: CASSPGLAGYEQYF. The CDR3 nucleotides are TGTGCCAGCAGCCCGGGACTAGCGGGCTACGAGCAGTACTTC.

This chain joins TRBV6-4 and TRBJ1-1; TRBD1 might be the D (5 bases). This CDR3 comprises 15 residues. The V and J ends lost 5 bases and 0 bases respectively, with 13 bases between them. CDR1 and CDR2 from the germline V gene are MRHNA and SNTAGT. The CDR3 protein is CASSLDWGMNTEAFF. CDR3 nucleotides: TGTGCCAGCAGTCTTGACTGGGGGATGAACACTGAAGCTTTCTTT.

The gene calls are TRBV9 and TRBJ1-1; D is ambiguous. Germline loops: CDR1 SGDLS, CDR2 YYNGEE. V lost 1 base to trimming and J lost 0 bases, with 4 bases between them. The CDR3 has 13 residues. CDR3 protein: CASSVMMNTEAFF. The CDR3 DNA is TGTGCCAGCAGCGTAATGATGAACACTGAAGCTTTCTTT.

The chain links TRBV4-3 to TRBJ2-6, with D perhaps given as TRBD1 or TRBD2 (5 bases each). The CDR3 length is 14 residues. The germline V gene has CDR1 LGHNA and CDR2 YSLEER. Trimming left V 6 bases short and J 4 bases short, with 10 bases between. In DNA, the CDR3 is TGCGCCAGCAGTTTTTGGGGGGGGGCCAACGTCCTGACTTTC. Translated, it gives CASSFWGGANVLTF.

With respect to this clone: The same CDR3 arises from other DNA sequences in this sample as well. This chain joins TRBV7-2 and TRBJ2-7; D is uncertain. The CDR3 contains 13 residues. Germline CDR1 is SGHTA and CDR2 is FQGNSA. V was shortened by 1 base and J by 1 base, with 5 bases between the two germline ends. The CDR3 is CASSLGPSYEQYF. The CDR3, as DNA: TGTGCCAGCAGCTTAGGTCCATCCTACGAGCAGTACTTC.

The chain carries TRBV18 and TRBJ2-7; 7 bases are a match to TRBD2. Germline CDR1 KGHSH, CDR2 LQKENI. The CDR3 is 15 residues long. V trimming: 6 bases; J trimming: 5 bases; junction bases outside the gene matches: 13. CDR3 sequence: CASSPLGGSENEQYF. The CDR3 region has the DNA TGTGCCAGCTCCCCTTTGGGCGGGAGCGAGAACGAGCAGTACTTC.

V gene TRBV7-2 combines with J gene TRBJ1-5; the D gene is possibly TRBD1 (5 bases). The CDR3 covers 15 residues. The V end lost 1 base, the J end lost 1 base, and 8 bases lay between the germline ends. CDR1 is SGHTA, CDR2 FQGNSA, per germline. CDR3 in amino acids: CASSLGDLSNQPQHF. The CDR3 nucleotides read TGTGCCAGCAGCTTAGGGGACTTGAGCAATCAGCCCCAGCATTTT. Drawing the rest from reference TRBV7-2 and TRBJ1-5, the complete variable domain is GAGVSQSPSNKVTEKGKDVELRCDPISGHTALYWYRQSLGQGLEFLIYFQGNSAPDKSGLPSDRFSAERTGGSVSTLTIQRTQQEDSAVYLCASSLGDLSNQPQHFGDGTRLSIL.

The sample holds a few counts of this clone. The V and J genes are TRBV29-1 and TRBJ2-1, with unresolved D. Per germline, CDR1 SQVTM and CDR2 ANQGSEA. The CDR3 consists of 12 residues. V shed 5 bases and J shed 10 bases, with 15 bases lying between them. The CDR3 DNA is TGCAGCGTTAAGGTTCCGGGTCGGGAGCAGTTCTTC. This translates into CSVKVPGREQFF.

The chain uses TRBV7-2 and TRBJ1-1; no definite D call. CDR1 is SGHTA, CDR2 FQGNSA, per germline. The V end was cut by 6 bases, the J end by 5 bases, with 19 bases between. The CDR3 contains 15 residues. CDR3 coding DNA: TGTGCCAGCAGTCGAGGACTCGAATTAGCGACTGAAGCTTTCTTT. As protein: CASSRGLELATEAFF. Supplemented by reference TRBV7-2 and TRBJ1-1, the full variable domain reads GAGVSQSPSNKVTEKGKDVELRCDPISGHTALYWYRQSLGQGLEFLIYFQGNSAPDKSGLPSDRFSAERTGGSVSTLTIQRTQQEDSAVYLCASSRGLELATEAFFGQGTRLTVV.

The rearrangement links TRBV7-8 to TRBJ1-2; D unclear. V gave up 5 bases and J gave up 5 bases, with 12 bases separating them. The CDR3 contains 13 residues. Germline loops: CDR1 SGHVS, CDR2 FQNEAQ. DNA for the CDR3: TGTGCCAGCAGCGACCGGGTGGGTTATGGCTACACCTTC. Translated: CASSDRVGYGYTF.

The V call is TRBV28, the J call TRBJ2-2; D is possibly TRBD2 (6 bases). Trimming removed 2 bases at V and 6 bases at J, with 19 bases between. The CDR3 runs to 17 residues. The germline gives CDR1 MDHEN, CDR2 SYDVKM. CDR3 protein: CASSLGAGTAYPGELFF. CDR3 nucleotide sequence: TGTGCCAGCAGTTTAGGGGCGGGGACTGCCTATCCCGGGGAGCTGTTTTTT.

The chain joins TRBV27 to TRBJ2-3; D is undetermined. The CDR3 contains 16 residues. The germline V and J ends were trimmed by 0 bases and 4 bases, with 14 bases remaining between them. CDR1 is MNHEY and CDR2 is SMNVEV in the germline V gene (reference sequence). As DNA, the CDR3 is TGTGCCAGCAGTTTATCTTGGGTTTCCTCAGCAGATACGCAGTATTTT. Its protein product is CASSLSWVSSADTQYF.

The chain has TRBV18 and TRBJ2-1; 7 bases are shared with TRBD1. The CDR3 is 15 amino acids. V shed 1 base, J shed 5 bases, and the junction held 5 bases outside the gene matches. Germline V gene data show CDR1 as KGHSH and CDR2 as LQKENI. The CDR3 region is CASSPQGAKDNEQFF. Here the CDR3 DNA reads TGTGCCAGCTCACCACAGGGGGCTAAAGACAATGAGCAGTTCTTC.

This clone came up a few times. The rearrangement uses TRBV6-5 and TRBJ1-1; D remains unclear. This CDR3 contains 11 residues. Germline CDR1 is MNHEY and CDR2 is SVGAGI. Between the trimmed V and J ends, which lost 10 bases and 6 bases, there was a span of 12 bases. This chain's CDR3 is CATDDRAEAFF. In nucleotides, the CDR3 is TGTGCCACCGATGACCGGGCTGAAGCTTTCTTT.

Comment on this clone: One junction end disagrees with the germline gene, perhaps due to a read error. The chain's CDR3 is CASSLGTFYEQYF. CDR3 sequence (DNA): TGTGCCAGCAGCTTAGGGACTTTCTACGAACAGTACTTC. The chain has TRBV7-6 and TRBJ2-7, with a possible D match to TRBD2 (5 bases). This CDR3 spans 13 amino acids. The V gene's germline CDR1 is SGHVS and CDR2 FNYEAQ.

This chain links TRBV7-6 with TRBJ2-7, with 7 bases fitting TRBD2. The length of the CDR3 is 16 residues. The V and J ends lost 3 bases and 4 bases, in that order; junction bases with no gene match: 12. In germline, CDR1 is SGHVS, CDR2 FNYEAQ. The CDR3 reads CASSFRAGEKGYEQYF. For the CDR3, the DNA is TGTGCCAGCAGCTTTAGGGCGGGAGAAAAGGGATACGAGCAGTACTTC.

The V and J genes are TRBV28 and TRBJ2-1; possible D gene TRBD1, 5 bases. Trimming took 4 bases from V and 7 from J, leaving 8 bases between them. CDR1 is MDHEN, CDR2 SYDVKM, per germline. This CDR3 is built from 12 residues. The CDR3 coding sequence is TGTGCCAGCAGTTCACAGGTAAATGAGCAGTTCTTC. Its translation is CASSSQVNEQFF.